Here is one T cell receptor (beta chain) with its context. This record belongs to a study of blood T cell repertoires in COVID-19. Background on the study: Collection of acute and convalescent COVID-19 samples took place in the United States, Italy and Spain. PBMCs, B-cell-depleted T cells, or T cells provided the cDNA or gDNA that made up the material.

As processed by the authors: Amplifying reference gene primers gave estimates of nucleated cell counts. This table comes from immunoSEQ multiplex PCR, and its TCRdb copy is limited to in-frame clones, with some not included. That table gives V, J and clone size, and the DNA gave D and trimming. The sample has some 220,000 clones; 85% are singletons. Sequencing was carried out using peripheral blood. The clonotype comes from a woman aged 60-75 years with active or convalescent COVID-19.

DNA of the CDR3: TGTGCCAGCAGCGTAAGGAGCGGAGGGGCCAACGTCCTGACTTTC. Residues: CASSVRSGGANVLTF. The gene calls are TRBV9 and TRBJ2-6, with D possibly TRBD2 on 5 matching bases. Germline V gene data show CDR1 as SGDLS and CDR2 as YYNGEE. With 1 base removed from V and 4 bases from J, the gap between germline ends came to 9 bases. The CDR3 loop spans 15 amino acids. Filled out from reference TRBV9 and TRBJ2-6, the complete variable domain reads DSGVTQTPKHLITATGQRVTLRCSPRSGDLSVYWYQQSLDQGLQFLIQYYNGEERAKGNILERFSAQQFPDLHSELNLSSLELGDSALYFCASSVRSGGANVLTFGAGSRLTVL.